Only a few counts were recorded for the clone carrying this T cell receptor (beta chain). Its antigen is as yet unknown. This sample was included in a study of Graves' ophthalmopathy and Graves' hyperthyroidism. About the research overall: Hyperthyroidism showing no ophthalmopathy within 18 months of follow-up was stable.

Deletions cut 6 bases from V and 4 bases from J, with 18 bases between. This CDR3 has 15 amino acids. Germline V gene lookup returns CDR1 GTSNPN and CDR2 SVGIG (reference sequence). Orbital computed tomography and thyroid ultrasound, along with TRAb, serum thyroxine and clinical symptoms, underpinned diagnosis. Findings and caveats of the study: Blood also harbored most expanded thyroid clonotypes above 0.001 frequency. With approximately 90% sensitivity and more than 75% specificity, a 13-signature model separated ophthalmopathy from stable hyperthyroidism.

Amplification of the TCR beta CDR3 regions used RNA transcripts (as template). The authors performed first-round RT-PCR with HTBI primers and then a second-round multiplex PCR. From the multiplex PCR reads, TCRdb called clonotypes with MiXCR, one entry per CDR3 protein. The table records about 550,000 distinct CDR3 sequences, 35% to 45% of them present only once. The sample comprised peripheral blood or thyroid tissue (not recorded which). The chain is built from TRBV30 and TRBJ2-2; TRBD2 might be the D (6 bases). The TCR was taken from an adult man with Graves' hyperthyroidism. The CDR3 DNA sequence: TGTGCCTGTTACGATCGCGGGACGAGCACCGGGGAGCTGTTTTTT. Its translation is CACYDRGTSTGELFF.